This TCR beta chain appears in the sequencing data of a study of OX40 agonist ivuxolimab in advanced cancers. TCRdb's copy holds only in-frame clones and misses some; the assay was immunoSEQ multiplex PCR. The sample contains roughly 58,000 clones, roughly 92% of which appear only once. The CDR3 is made up of 15 amino acids. Germline-derived CDR1 and CDR2 are KGHSH and LQKENI. Trimming took off 0 bases at V and 1 base at J, with 6 bases between the two ends. This TCR was sampled from an adult with an advanced solid tumor such as melanoma, head and neck, liver or kidney cancer. The chain recombines TRBV18 with TRBJ2-2; a possible D gene is TRBD1 (5 bases). The source was CD4+ or CD8+ T cells sorted from blood, collected in a trial of the OX40 agonist ivuxolimab. Written as DNA, the CDR3 is TGTGCCAGCTCACCACCCGACAGGAACACCGGGGAGCTGTTTTTT. It is translated as CASSPPDRNTGELFF.